The clone carrying this TCR beta chain was counted at least ten times. As yet, its antigen is unknown. Germline V lookup: CDR1 LGHDT, CDR2 YNNKEL (reference sequence). V was clipped by 6 bases and J by 6 bases, with 12 bases between them. This CDR3 comprises 12 residues. Expansion lasted 2 to 4 days, with either anti-CD3 antibody OKT3 or CD3/CD28 beads. Anti-TRBV12 bispecific coculture of Jurkat cells with normal T cells. Culture medium contained IL-2 at around 110 IU/ml and IL-7 at 4.5 to 5 ng/ml. The entry originates in a study of beta chain bispecific antibodies for T cell cancers. Study overall: Surface TRBV12 (TRBV12-3) was on Jurkat, TRBV5-5 on HPB-ALL.

TCRdb re-called the 5' RACE reads through MiXCR, storing one row per CDR3 protein. The repertoire holds tens of thousands of distinct CDR3 sequences, with just over 2% as singletons. Study-wide findings and caveats: Anti-TRBV12 exposure, compared with anti-CD19, reduced the TRBV12-3 proportion of TRBV signal by approximately 99%. An anti-TRBV5-5 antibody cross-reacts with the highly similar TRBV5-6. The leukemia cells, rather than normal T cells, gave most of the targeted TRBV signal.

The receptor was derived from a human donor in good health. Some clones in this sample may be carry-over from other donors' samples. The material was healthy donor T cells cultured with leukemia cells, obtained from a culture containing a bispecific antibody targeting TCR Vbeta12. The chain has TRBV3-1 and TRBJ2-7, with unresolved D. For the CDR3, the DNA is TGTGCCAGCAGTCCCTACGGCCGCGAGCAGTACTTC. Its translation: CASSPYGREQYF.